Reported below is one T cell receptor beta chain. Its antigen is unidentified. The record originates from a study of CD8+ T cells in alopecia areata. Findings and limits, study-wide: Scalp clonality decreased significantly with tofacitinib, and so did expanded CD8+ clones among the top 100. Affected lesional scalp, above all in alopecia totalis/universalis, was more clonal than normal scalp.

After isolation, RNA underwent reverse transcription to generate cDNA as the sequencing template. Clones were sequenced by immunoSEQ multiplex PCR, and TCRdb holds only the in-frame ones, with some missing. The table records approximately 200,000 clones, 60% of them present only once. Treatment specified: oral pan-JAK inhibitor, 5-10 mg twice daily. Germline CDR1 and CDR2: GTSNPN and SVGIG (reference sequence). Trimming pared 0 bases from V and 8 bases from J, leaving 17 bases between. The CDR3 extends over 15 amino acids. The receptor comes from a human donor with alopecia areata. Sequencing used CD4+ T cells sorted from blood, obtained at week 4, from a patient treated with tofacitinib. The chain joins TRBV30 to TRBJ2-4; possibly TRBD1 for D (6 bases). CDR3 sequence (DNA): TGTGCCTGGAGTGTACATCAGGGGATTCAGGACATTCAGTACTTC. Translating gives CAWSVHQGIQDIQYF.